This TCR beta chain was documented in a study of blood T cell repertoires in COVID-19. The CDR3 totals 17 residues. From germline, CDR1 is SGHTS and CDR2 YDEGEE. Trimming took 0 bases from V and 2 from J, leaving 16 bases between them. In terms of age and location, participants ranged from about 18 to 90 years and lived in about two dozen US areas. Donors in Cohort 3 counted as recovered after two negative PCRs, clearance, or symptom resolution. As handled by the study authors: Researchers report that nucleated cell counts were estimated from reference gene primer amplification. Clones were read by immunoSEQ multiplex PCR, and TCRdb kept only the in-frame ones, dropping some. For V, J and clone size, that table is used; D and trimming come from the DNA. The sample lists approximately 140,000 clones, around 88% occurring once.

The TCR sequence derives from a woman in her forties or fifties who had recovered from COVID-19. The chain is built from TRBV5-8 and TRBJ2-3, with D perhaps matching TRBD1 (6 bases). Sequenced material: PBMCs or T cells enriched from blood (not recorded which). The CDR3 here is CASSLVLLRDNTDTQYF. In nucleotides, the CDR3 is TGTGCCAGCAGCTTGGTCTTACTACGGGACAACACAGATACGCAGTATTTT.